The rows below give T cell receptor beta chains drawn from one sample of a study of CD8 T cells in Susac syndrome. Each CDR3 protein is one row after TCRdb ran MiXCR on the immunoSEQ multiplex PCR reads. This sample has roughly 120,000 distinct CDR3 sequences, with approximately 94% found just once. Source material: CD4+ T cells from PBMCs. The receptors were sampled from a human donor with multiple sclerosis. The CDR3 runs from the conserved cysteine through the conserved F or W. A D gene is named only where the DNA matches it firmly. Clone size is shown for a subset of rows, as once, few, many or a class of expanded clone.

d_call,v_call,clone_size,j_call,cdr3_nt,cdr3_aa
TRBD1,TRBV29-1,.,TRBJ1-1,TGCAGCGCGGACAGGCGATTCGGATGGACTGAAGCTTTCTTT,CSADRRFGWTEAFF
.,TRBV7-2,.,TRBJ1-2,TGTGCCAGCAGCTTAGAAGGATCGGGCTATGGCTACACCTTC,CASSLEGSGYGYTF
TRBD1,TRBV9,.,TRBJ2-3,TGTGCCAGCAGCGTAGAGGACAGGGAGGTACCTACGCAGTATTTT,CASSVEDREVPTQYF
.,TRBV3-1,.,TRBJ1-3,TGTGCCAGCAGCCACTCGGGGGAATCCTCTGGAAACACCATATATTTT,CASSHSGESSGNTIYF
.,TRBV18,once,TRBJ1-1,TGTGCCAGCTCACTTGGAGGAGGAAGTGGAGCTTTCTTT,CASSLGGGSGAFF
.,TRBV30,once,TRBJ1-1,TGTGCCTGGAGTGTAGGGGGGAACACTGAAGCTTTCTTT,CAWSVGGNTEAFF
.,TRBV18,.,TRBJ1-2,TGTGCCAGCTCACCACCATCAGGGAGTGGCTACACCTTC,CASSPPSGSGYTF
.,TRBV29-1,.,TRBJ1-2,TGCAGCGCGGGGGAAGGCTACACCTTC,CSAGEGYTF
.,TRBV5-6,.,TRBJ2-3,TGTGCCAGCAGCGAGGTGGCGAGGACAGATACGCAGTATTTT,CASSEVARTDTQYF
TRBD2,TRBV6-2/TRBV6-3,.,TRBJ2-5,TGTGCCAGCAGTTACCTGAAAGGAGGGACTGCGGGGGAAGAGACCCAGTACTTC,CASSYLKGGTAGEETQYF
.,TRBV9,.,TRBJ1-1,TGTGCCAGCAGCGTAGGGTTGGTCACTGAAGCTTTCTTT,CASSVGLVTEAFF
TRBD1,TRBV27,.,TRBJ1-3,TGTGCCAGCAGTTTAGAACAGGGGCGAGGAAACACCATATATTTT,CASSLEQGRGNTIYF
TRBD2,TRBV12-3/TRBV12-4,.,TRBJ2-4,TGTGCCAGCAGTCGATATAGCGGGGGGGCCGGGTACATTCAGTACTTC,CASSRYSGGAGYIQYF
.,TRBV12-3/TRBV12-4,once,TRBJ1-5,TGTGCCAGCAGTTTCGTGGCGGGCGGGGGCAATCAGCCCCAGCATTTT,CASSFVAGGGNQPQHF
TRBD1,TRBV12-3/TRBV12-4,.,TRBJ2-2,TGTGCCAGCAGAACGGACAGGGCGAACACCGGGGAGCTGTTTTTT,CASRTDRANTGELFF
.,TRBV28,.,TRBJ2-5,TGTGCCAGCAGTCCCCAACGGGAGATGCGAGAGACCCAGTACTTC,CASSPQREMRETQYF
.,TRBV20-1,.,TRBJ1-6,TGCAGTGCTAGAGGCCAGGGAAGAAGTTCACCCCTCCACTTT,CSARGQGRSSPLHF
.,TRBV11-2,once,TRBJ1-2,TGTGCCAGCAGCTTAAAGACGGGATATGGCTACACCTTC,CASSLKTGYGYTF
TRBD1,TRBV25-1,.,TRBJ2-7,TGTGCCAGCAGTATCGGACAGGGCTACGAGCAGTACTTC,CASSIGQGYEQYF
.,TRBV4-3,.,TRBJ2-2,TGCGCCAGCAGCCGACAGGTACCCGGGGAGCTGTTTTTT,CASSRQVPGELFF
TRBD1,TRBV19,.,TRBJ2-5,TGTGCCAGTAGTGGAGCCGGGACAGTTCAAGAGACCCAGTACTTC,CASSGAGTVQETQYF
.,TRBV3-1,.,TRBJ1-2,TGTGCCAGCAGCCAAGACCTAGGGGTCGACTATGGCTACACCTTC,CASSQDLGVDYGYTF
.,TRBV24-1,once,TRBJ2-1,TGTGCCACCAGTGAGGAGCCCTACAATGAGCAGTTCTTC,CATSEEPYNEQFF
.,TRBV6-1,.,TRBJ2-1,TGTGCCAGCCGGGGGCAGTTCTTC,CASRGQFF
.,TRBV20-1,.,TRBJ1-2,TGCAGTGCTCCCCTGACTAGTCGAGATGGCTACACCTTC,CSAPLTSRDGYTF
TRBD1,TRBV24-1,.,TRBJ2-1,TGTGCCACCAGTGATCCAGGGGGCTCGGGGAATGAGCAGTTCTTC,CATSDPGGSGNEQFF
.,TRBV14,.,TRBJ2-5,TGTGCCAGCAGCCAAGGAAGGAAGTCCGAGACCCAGTACTTC,CASSQGRKSETQYF
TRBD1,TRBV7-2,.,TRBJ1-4,TGTGCCAGCAGCTTAAGCGGGACAGGGAGGCTCCGAGAAAAACTGTTTTTT,CASSLSGTGRLREKLFF
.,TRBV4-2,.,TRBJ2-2,TGTGCCAGCAGCCAAAAAATCAGCGTTAAAGGGGGACTACCGAACACCGGGGAGCTGTTTTTT,CASSQKISVKGGLPNTGELFF
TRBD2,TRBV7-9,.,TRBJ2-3,TGTGCCAGCAGCTTCGTCGGGACTAGCGGGAGCACAGATACGCAGTATTTT,CASSFVGTSGSTDTQYF
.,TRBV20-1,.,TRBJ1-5,TGCAGTGCTGGCGGACTGATTAATCAGCCCCAGCATTTT,CSAGGLINQPQHF
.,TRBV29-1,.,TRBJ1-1,TGCAGCGTTGTCAACCTATCGGGGGGGGGCACTGAAGCTTTCTTT,CSVVNLSGGGTEAFF
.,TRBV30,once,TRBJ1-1,TGTGCCTGGAGGGAGTCTGAGACTGAAGCTTTCTTT,CAWRESETEAFF
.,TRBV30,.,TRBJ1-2,TGTGCCTTCCCGTCGATAGCTAACTATGGCTACACCTTC,CAFPSIANYGYTF
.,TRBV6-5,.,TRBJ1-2,TGTGCCAGCAGTTACTCCCCGGGCCCCGGGCCTGCAATCTATGGCTACACCTTC,CASSYSPGPGPAIYGYTF
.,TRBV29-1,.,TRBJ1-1,TGCAGCGGTGCCCGTTGGGGGGGTCTGAACACTGAAGCTTTCTTT,CSGARWGGLNTEAFF
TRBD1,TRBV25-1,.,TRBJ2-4,TGTGCCAGCAGTGATCGCCAGGGGGCGAGAAACATTCAGTACTTC,CASSDRQGARNIQYF
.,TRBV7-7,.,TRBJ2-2,TGTGCCAGCAGCTCGGGGCCCAGTGGGGGGGAGCTGTTTTTT,CASSSGPSGGELFF
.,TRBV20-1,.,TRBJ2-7,TGCAGTGCTAGCGTAGGTAACGACGAGCAGTACTTC,CSASVGNDEQYF
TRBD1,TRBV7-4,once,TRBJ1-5,TGTGCCAGCAGCTTAGAGGGTCAAGGGGGCCTTCAGCCCCAGCATTTT,CASSLEGQGGLQPQHF
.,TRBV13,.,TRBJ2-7,TGTGCCAGCAGCTTGGGATTGGCGGGGACCGACGAGCAGTACTTC,CASSLGLAGTDEQYF
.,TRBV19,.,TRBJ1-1,TGTGCCAGTAGTATAGATCCCGAGGCAGAAGCTTTCTTT,CASSIDPEAEAFF
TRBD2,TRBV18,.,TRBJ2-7,TGTGCCAGCTCACCTGCTCCGGGGGGGGACTACGAGCAGTACTTC,CASSPAPGGDYEQYF
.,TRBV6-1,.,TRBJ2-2,TGTGCCAGCAGTGCCAGACAGAACACCGGGGAGCTGTTTTTT,CASSARQNTGELFF
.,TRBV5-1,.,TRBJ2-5,TGCGCCAGCCGAAGGGGGGACCAAGAGACCCAGTACTTC,CASRRGDQETQYF
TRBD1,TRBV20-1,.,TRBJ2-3,TGCAGTGCTAGAGGACAGGGGCCCCGCACAGATACGCAGTATTTT,CSARGQGPRTDTQYF
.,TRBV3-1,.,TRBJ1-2,TGTGCCAGCAGCCCGGGACATATCTTTACTAACTATGGCTACACCTTC,CASSPGHIFTNYGYTF
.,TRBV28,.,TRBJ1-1,TGTGCCAGCAGTTTAATCGGGGGGTCAAAAAACACTGAAGCTTTCTTT,CASSLIGGSKNTEAFF
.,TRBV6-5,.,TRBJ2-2,TGTGCCAGCAGTTACCCAGGGGGGAGCGGGATCCCCACCGGGGAGCTGTTTTTT,CASSYPGGSGIPTGELFF
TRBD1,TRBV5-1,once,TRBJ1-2,TGCGCCAGCAGCTCCGGGACAGGGCATGGCTACACCTTC,CASSSGTGHGYTF
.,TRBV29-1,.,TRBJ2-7,TGCAGCGCTAGTACAGGGTTCTACGAGCAGTACTTC,CSASTGFYEQYF
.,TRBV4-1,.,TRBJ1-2,TGCGCCAGCAGCCGGACGGCGATCGACTATGGCTACACCTTC,CASSRTAIDYGYTF
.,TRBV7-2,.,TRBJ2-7,TGTGCCAGCAGCTTAGGGTCTTTCTACGAGCAGTACTTC,CASSLGSFYEQYF
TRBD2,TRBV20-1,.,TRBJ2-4,TGCAGTGCCAGAAGCGGGGGTTTCAAAAACATTCAGTACTTC,CSARSGGFKNIQYF
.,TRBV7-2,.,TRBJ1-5,TGTGCCAGCAGCCTACAGGGAGGCCAGCCCCAGCATTTT,CASSLQGGQPQHF
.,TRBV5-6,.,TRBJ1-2,TGTGCCAGCAGTAATCCTTTTGGGCCGTCAACGAGTGGCTACACCTTC,CASSNPFGPSTSGYTF
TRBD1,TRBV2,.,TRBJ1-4,TGTGCCAGCATGACAATCGGGACAGGGCTAAATGAAAAACTGTTTTTT,CASMTIGTGLNEKLFF
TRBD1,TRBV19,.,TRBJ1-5,TGTGCCAGTAGTATAGGGAACAGGGGTACGGGACAGCCCCAGCATTTT,CASSIGNRGTGQPQHF
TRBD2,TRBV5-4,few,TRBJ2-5,TGTGCCAGCAGCTTGGAACCGGGAGGAGAGACCCAGTACTTC,CASSLEPGGETQYF
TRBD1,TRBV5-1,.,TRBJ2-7,TGCGCCAGCAGCCCGTCGGGGACAGGGGGCCACGAGCAGTACTTC,CASSPSGTGGHEQYF